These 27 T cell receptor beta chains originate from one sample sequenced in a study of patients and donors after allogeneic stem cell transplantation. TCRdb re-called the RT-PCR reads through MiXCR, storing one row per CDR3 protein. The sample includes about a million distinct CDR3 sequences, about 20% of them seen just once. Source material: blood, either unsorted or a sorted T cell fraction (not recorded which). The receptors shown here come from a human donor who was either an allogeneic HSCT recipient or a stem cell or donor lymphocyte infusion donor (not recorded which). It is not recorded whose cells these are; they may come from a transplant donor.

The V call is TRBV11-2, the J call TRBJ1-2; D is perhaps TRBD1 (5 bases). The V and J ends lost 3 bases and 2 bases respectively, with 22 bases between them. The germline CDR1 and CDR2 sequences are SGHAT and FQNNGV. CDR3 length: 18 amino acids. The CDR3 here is CASSFCRGTFVSNYGYTF. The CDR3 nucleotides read TGTGCCAGCAGCTTTTGCCGGGGCACCTTCGTATCCAACTATGGCTACACCTTC. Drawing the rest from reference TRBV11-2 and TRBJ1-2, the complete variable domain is EAGVAQSPRYKIIEKRQSVAFWCNPISGHATLYWYQQILGQGPKLLIQFQNNGVVDDSQLPKDRFSAERLKGVDSTLKIQPAKLEDSAVYLCASSFCRGTFVSNYGYTFGSGTRLTVV.

The CDR3 here is CASSLRGTSSGANVLTF. For the CDR3, the DNA is TGTGCCAGCAGTCTCAGGGGAACTAGCTCTGGGGCCAACGTCCTGACTTTC. The chain employs TRBV6-1 and TRBJ2-6; possible D gene TRBD1, 6 bases. Germline V CDR1 and CDR2: MNHNS, SASEGT. The ends were cut back, 5 bases at V and 0 bases at J, with 14 bases in the middle. This CDR3 has 17 amino acids.

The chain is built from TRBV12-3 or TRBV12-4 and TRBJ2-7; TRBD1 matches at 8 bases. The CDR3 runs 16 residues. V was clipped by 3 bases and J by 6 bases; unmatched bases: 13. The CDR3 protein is CASSFGTTGVGGEQYF. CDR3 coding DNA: TGTGCCAGCAGTTTTGGGACGACAGGGGTAGGGGGCGAGCAGTACTTC.

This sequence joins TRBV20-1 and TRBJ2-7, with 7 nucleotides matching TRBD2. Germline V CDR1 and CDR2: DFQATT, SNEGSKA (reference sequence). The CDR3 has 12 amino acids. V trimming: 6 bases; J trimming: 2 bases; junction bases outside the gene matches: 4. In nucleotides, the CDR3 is TGCAGTGCCGTAGGGACTACCTACGAGCAGTACTTC. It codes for CSAVGTTYEQYF.

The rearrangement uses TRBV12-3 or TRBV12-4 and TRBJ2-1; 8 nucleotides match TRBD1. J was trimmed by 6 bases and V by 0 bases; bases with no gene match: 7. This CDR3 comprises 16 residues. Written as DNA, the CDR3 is TGTGCCAGCAGTTTAGCCCCTTGGACAGGGCTCAATGAGCAGTTCTTC. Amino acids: CASSLAPWTGLNEQFF.

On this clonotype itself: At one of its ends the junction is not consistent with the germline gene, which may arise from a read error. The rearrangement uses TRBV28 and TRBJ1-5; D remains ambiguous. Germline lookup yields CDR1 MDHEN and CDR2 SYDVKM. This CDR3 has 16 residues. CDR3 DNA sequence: TGTGCCAGCAGTTTAGGGCAGCTCCTCTTCAATCAGCTCCAGCATTTT. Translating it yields CASSLGQLLFNQLQHF.

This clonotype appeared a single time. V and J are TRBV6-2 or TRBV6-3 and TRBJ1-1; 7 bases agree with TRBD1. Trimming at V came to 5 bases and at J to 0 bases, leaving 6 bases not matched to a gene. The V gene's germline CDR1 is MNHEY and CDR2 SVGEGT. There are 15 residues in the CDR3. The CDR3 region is CASSRGQTLNTEAFF. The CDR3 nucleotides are TGTGCCAGCAGTAGGGGACAGACCCTGAACACTGAAGCTTTCTTT.

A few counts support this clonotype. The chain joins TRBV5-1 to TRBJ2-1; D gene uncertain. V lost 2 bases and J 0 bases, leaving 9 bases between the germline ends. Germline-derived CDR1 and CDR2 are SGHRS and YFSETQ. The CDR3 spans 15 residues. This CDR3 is CASSLLRSSYNEQFF. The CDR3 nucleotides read TGCGCCAGCAGCTTATTAAGGAGCTCCTACAATGAGCAGTTCTTC.

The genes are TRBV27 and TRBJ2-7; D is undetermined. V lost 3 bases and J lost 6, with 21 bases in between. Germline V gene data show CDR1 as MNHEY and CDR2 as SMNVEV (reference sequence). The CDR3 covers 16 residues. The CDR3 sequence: CASSFSVRSVPFEQYF. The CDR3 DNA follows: TGTGCCAGCAGTTTCTCTGTCCGGAGTGTGCCTTTCGAGCAGTACTTC.

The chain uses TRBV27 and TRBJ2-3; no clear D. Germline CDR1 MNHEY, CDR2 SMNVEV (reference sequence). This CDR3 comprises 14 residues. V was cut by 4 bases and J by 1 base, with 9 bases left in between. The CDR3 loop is CASSYFSGTDTQYF. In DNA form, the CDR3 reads TGTGCCAGCAGTTACTTCAGCGGCACAGATACGCAGTATTTT.

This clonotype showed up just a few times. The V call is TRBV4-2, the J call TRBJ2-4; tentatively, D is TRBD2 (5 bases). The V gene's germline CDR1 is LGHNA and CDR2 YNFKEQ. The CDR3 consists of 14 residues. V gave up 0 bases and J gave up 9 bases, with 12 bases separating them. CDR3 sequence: CASSQDGSPPIQYF. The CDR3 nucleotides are TGTGCCAGCAGCCAAGATGGGAGCCCCCCCATTCAGTACTTC.

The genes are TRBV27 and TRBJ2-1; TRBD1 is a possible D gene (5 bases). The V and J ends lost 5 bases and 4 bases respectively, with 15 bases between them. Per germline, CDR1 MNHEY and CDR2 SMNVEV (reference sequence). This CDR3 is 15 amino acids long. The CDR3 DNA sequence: TGTGCCAGCAGTCTAGACAGTTTCGGGTACAATGAGCAGTTCTTC. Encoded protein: CASSLDSFGYNEQFF.

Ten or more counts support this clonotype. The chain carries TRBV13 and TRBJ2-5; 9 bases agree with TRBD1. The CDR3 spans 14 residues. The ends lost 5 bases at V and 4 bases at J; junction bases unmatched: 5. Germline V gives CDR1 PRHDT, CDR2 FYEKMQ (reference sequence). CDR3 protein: CASSLQGAGETQYF. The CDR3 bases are TGTGCCAGCAGCCTACAGGGGGCAGGAGAGACCCAGTACTTC.

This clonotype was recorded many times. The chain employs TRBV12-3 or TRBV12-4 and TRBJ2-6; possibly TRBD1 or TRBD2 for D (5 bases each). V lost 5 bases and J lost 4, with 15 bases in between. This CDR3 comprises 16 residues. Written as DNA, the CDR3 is TGTGCCAGCAGTCTAGGATGGGGGAAAGGGGCCAACGTCCTGACTTTC. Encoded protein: CASSLGWGKGANVLTF.

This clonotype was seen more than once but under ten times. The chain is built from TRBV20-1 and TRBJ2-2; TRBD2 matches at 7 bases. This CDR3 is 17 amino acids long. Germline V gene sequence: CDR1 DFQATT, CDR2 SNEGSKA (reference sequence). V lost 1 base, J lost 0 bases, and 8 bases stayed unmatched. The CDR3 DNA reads TGCAGTGCTAGAGCCCCCGGGGGAGGGACGAACACCGGGGAGCTGTTTTTT. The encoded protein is CSARAPGGGTNTGELFF.

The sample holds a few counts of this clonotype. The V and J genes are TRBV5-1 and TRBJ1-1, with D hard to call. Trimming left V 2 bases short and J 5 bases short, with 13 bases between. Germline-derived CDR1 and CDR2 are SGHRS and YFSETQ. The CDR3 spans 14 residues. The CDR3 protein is CASSFTAGGTEAFF. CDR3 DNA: TGCGCCAGCAGCTTTACAGCCGGCGGGACTGAAGCTTTCTTT.

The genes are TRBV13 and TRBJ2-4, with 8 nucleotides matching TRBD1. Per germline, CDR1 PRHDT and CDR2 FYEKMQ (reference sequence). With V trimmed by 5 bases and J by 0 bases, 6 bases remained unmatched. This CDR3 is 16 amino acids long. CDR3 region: CASSGRDRKAKNIQYF. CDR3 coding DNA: TGTGCCAGCAGCGGACGGGACAGGAAAGCCAAAAACATTCAGTACTTC.

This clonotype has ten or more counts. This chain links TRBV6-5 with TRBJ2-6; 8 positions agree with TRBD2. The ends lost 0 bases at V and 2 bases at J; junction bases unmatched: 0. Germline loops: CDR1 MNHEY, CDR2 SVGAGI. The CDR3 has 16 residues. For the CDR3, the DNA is TGTGCCAGCAGTTACTCGGGACTAGCTGGGGCCAACGTCCTGACTTTC. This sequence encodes CASSYSGLAGANVLTF.

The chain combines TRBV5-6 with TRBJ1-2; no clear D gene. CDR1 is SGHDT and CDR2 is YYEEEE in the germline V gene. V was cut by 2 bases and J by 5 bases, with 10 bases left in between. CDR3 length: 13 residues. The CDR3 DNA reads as TGTGCCAGCAGCTTAGAGGGCCGATATGGCTACACCTTC. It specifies CASSLEGRYGYTF.

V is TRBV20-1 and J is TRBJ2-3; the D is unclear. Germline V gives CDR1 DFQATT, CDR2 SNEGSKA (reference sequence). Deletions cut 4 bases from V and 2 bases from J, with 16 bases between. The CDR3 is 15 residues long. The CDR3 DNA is TGCAGTGCTAAGGCCGTGGGTAGGAACACAGATACGCAGTATTTT. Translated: CSAKAVGRNTDTQYF.

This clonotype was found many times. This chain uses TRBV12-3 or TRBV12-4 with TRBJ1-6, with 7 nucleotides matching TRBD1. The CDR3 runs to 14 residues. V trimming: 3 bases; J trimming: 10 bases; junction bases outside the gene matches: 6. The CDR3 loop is CASSLRGRRSPLHF. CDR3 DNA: TGTGCCAGCAGTTTGAGGGGGCGCCGATCACCCCTCCACTTT.

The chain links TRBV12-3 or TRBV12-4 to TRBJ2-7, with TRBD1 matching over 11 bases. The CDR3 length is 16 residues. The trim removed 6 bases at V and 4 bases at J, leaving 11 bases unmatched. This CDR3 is CASSSRMDRGPYEQYF. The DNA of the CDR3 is TGTGCCAGCAGCTCCCGAATGGACAGGGGGCCGTACGAGCAGTACTTC.

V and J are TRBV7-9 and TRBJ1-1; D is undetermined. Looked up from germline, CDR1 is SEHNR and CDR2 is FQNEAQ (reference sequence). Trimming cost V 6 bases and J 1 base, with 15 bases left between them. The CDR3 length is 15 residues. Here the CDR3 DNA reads TGTGCCAGCAGTCCTCCCTGGGCGGGGAACACTGAAGCTTTCTTT. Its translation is CASSPPWAGNTEAFF.

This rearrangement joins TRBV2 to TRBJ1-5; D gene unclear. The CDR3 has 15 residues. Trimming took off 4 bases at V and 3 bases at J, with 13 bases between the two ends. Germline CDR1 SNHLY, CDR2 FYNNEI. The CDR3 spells CASSGAGTSNQPQHF. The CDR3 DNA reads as TGTGCCAGCAGTGGGGCAGGTACCTCCAATCAGCCCCAGCATTTT.

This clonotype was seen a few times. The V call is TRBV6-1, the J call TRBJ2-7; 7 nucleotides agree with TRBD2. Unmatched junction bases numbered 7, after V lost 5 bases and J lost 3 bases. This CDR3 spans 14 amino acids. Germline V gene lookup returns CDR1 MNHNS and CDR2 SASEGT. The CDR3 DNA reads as TGTGCCAGCAGTATCATAGCGGGCATCTACGAGCAGTACTTC. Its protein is CASSIIAGIYEQYF.

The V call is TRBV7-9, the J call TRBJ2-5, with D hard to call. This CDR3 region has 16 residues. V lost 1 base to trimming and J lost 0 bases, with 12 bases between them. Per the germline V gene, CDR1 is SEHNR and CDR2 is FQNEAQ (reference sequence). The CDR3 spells CASSLDGTPYQETQYF. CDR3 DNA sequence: TGTGCCAGCAGCTTAGATGGCACCCCGTACCAAGAGACCCAGTACTTC.

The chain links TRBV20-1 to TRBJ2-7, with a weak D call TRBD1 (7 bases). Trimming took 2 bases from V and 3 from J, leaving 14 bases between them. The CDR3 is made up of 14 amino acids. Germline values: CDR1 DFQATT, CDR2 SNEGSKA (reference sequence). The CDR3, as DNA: TGCAGTGCTAGATGGGGGGCAGGGGGCTACGAGCAGTACTTC. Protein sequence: CSARWGAGGYEQYF.